These 17 T cell receptor beta chains were sequenced from one sample in a study of blood T cell repertoires in COVID-19. Clones were read by immunoSEQ multiplex PCR, and TCRdb kept only the in-frame ones, dropping some. The repertoire has 200,000 to 300,000 clones, roughly 79% of them found once; the top ten carry 7.5%. Sequenced sample: peripheral blood. Source of these receptors: a woman aged 80 or over with COVID-19, enrolled during active disease.

This clone was seen once. V is TRBV30 and J is TRBJ2-3; tentatively, D is TRBD2 (6 bases). Germline V lookup: CDR1 GTSNPN, CDR2 SVGIG (reference sequence). The CDR3 totals 15 residues. The V and J ends lost 4 bases and 0 bases respectively, with 14 bases between them. CDR3: CAWKGIAASTDTQYF. The CDR3 coding sequence is TGTGCCTGGAAAGGAATAGCGGCTAGCACAGATACGCAGTATTTT.

The rearrangement joins TRBV18 to TRBJ2-7; D not resolved. This CDR3 is built from 12 residues. Per the germline V gene, CDR1 is KGHSH and CDR2 is LQKENI. Trimming pared 3 bases from V and 7 bases from J, leaving 10 bases between. In DNA, the CDR3 is TGTGCCAGCTCACCTCAGGCATTGGAGCAGTACTTC. It codes for CASSPQALEQYF.

The J gene is TRBJ2-7, the V gene TRBV28, with 11 nucleotides matching TRBD2. The ends lost 6 bases at V and 4 bases at J; junction bases unmatched: 8. Germline CDR1 and CDR2: MDHEN and SYDVKM. The length of the CDR3 is 15 residues. The CDR3 loop is CASSSGTSGTYEQYF. The CDR3 DNA sequence: TGTGCCAGCAGCTCAGGGACTAGCGGAACGTACGAGCAGTACTTC.

This sequence joins TRBV7-8 and TRBJ1-4, with D tentatively TRBD1 (6 bases). Germline-derived CDR1 and CDR2 are SGHVS and FQNEAQ. There are 16 residues in the CDR3. The V and J ends lost 1 base and 7 bases respectively, with 16 bases between them. This chain's CDR3 is CASSLDHYRDGEKLFF. CDR3 in DNA: TGTGCCAGCAGCTTAGACCATTACAGGGATGGTGAAAAACTGTTTTTT.

The rearrangement uses TRBV6-5 and TRBJ2-7; D uncertain. Germline lookup yields CDR1 MNHEY and CDR2 SVGAGI. The CDR3 spans 15 residues. The germline V and J ends were trimmed by 7 bases and 0 bases, with 16 bases remaining between them. As DNA, the CDR3 is TGTGCCAGCACCTCCTCTAGGATGAGCTCCTACGAGCAGTACTTC. Amino acids: CASTSSRMSSYEQYF.

The rearrangement uses TRBV6-5 and TRBJ1-1; the match to TRBD1 covers 7 bases. CDR3 length: 15 amino acids. The J segment lost 0 bases and the V segment lost 9 bases, leaving 10 bases of the junction unmatched. Germline CDR1 is MNHEY and CDR2 is SVGAGI. In DNA, the CDR3 is TGTGCCAGAACCGTAGGAGGGGGCGTGAACACTGAAGCTTTCTTT. Amino acid sequence: CARTVGGGVNTEAFF.

This chain uses TRBV27 with TRBJ1-1; 8 bases are a match to TRBD1. The CDR3 runs to 15 residues. Germline assignment: CDR1 MNHEY and CDR2 SMNVEV (reference sequence). The ends lost 5 bases at V and 5 bases at J; junction bases unmatched: 10. For the CDR3, the DNA is TGTGCCAGCAGTCCCCTGACAGGGGCGGGAACTGAAGCTTTCTTT. Amino acid sequence: CASSPLTGAGTEAFF.

The chain has TRBV29-1 and TRBJ1-1; D call uncertain. The CDR3 has 11 amino acids. In germline, CDR1 is SQVTM, CDR2 ANQGSEA. The DNA for the CDR3 is TGCAGTTCCCGGGAGGGCACTGAAGCTTTCTTT. Translation: CSSREGTEAFF. Based on the CDR3 plus reference TRBV29-1 and TRBJ1-1, the full variable domain is SAVISQKPSRDICQRGTSLTIQCQVDSQVTMMFWYRQQPGQSLTLIATANQGSEATYESGFVIDKFPISRPNLTFSTLTVSNMSPEDSSIYLCSSREGTEAFFGQGTRLTVV.

V is TRBV5-1 and J is TRBJ1-1; 8 bases line up with TRBD1. The V gene's germline CDR1 is SGHRS and CDR2 YFSETQ. V gave up 4 bases and J gave up 0 bases; unmatched junction bases: 11. The CDR3 contains 17 residues. The CDR3 region has the DNA TGCGCCAGCAGCCTCAGACCAGGGGGCATCATGAACACTGAAGCTTTCTTT. Protein: CASSLRPGGIMNTEAFF.

This clone was observed once. This chain links TRBV5-1 with TRBJ1-2, with TRBD1 matching 8 bases. The germline V gene has CDR1 SGHRS and CDR2 YFSETQ. After removal of 0 bases from V and 3 bases from J, the junction contained 1 base not matched to a gene. The CDR3 totals 14 residues. CDR3 in amino acids: CASSLVQGDYGYTF. DNA for the CDR3: TGCGCCAGCAGCTTGGTACAGGGGGACTATGGCTACACCTTC.

The chain carries TRBV6-5 and TRBJ2-7; TRBD1 might be the D (6 bases). Deletions cut 2 bases from V and 6 bases from J, with 14 bases between. Germline lookup yields CDR1 MNHEY and CDR2 SVGAGI. The CDR3 covers 14 residues. Written as DNA, the CDR3 is TGTGCCAGCAGTTACGCAGGGGCCCTGGGCGAGCAGTACTTC. It codes for CASSYAGALGEQYF.

The J gene is TRBJ1-2, the V gene TRBV25-1, with D maybe TRBD1 (6 bases). Germline V CDR1 and CDR2: MGHDK, SYGVNS. V lost 4 bases and J 3 bases, leaving 15 bases between the germline ends. The CDR3 spans 15 residues. CDR3 DNA sequence: TGTGCCAGCAGTGTCAGGGGTTCCAAGGACTATGGCTACACCTTC. This translates into CASSVRGSKDYGYTF.

The rearrangement uses TRBV6-1 and TRBJ1-2; D not resolved. This CDR3 region has 13 residues. Germline loops: CDR1 MNHNS, CDR2 SASEGT. V was cut by 3 bases and J by 3 bases, with 8 bases left in between. The CDR3 reads CASSEAEDYGYTF. The CDR3 DNA follows: TGTGCCAGCAGTGAGGCGGAAGACTATGGCTACACCTTC.

The chain links TRBV5-6 to TRBJ1-3, with 8 bases matching TRBD1. Germline-derived CDR1 and CDR2 are SGHDT and YYEEEE. V lost 4 bases and J lost 7; bases outside the gene matches: 7. This CDR3 contains 14 residues. CDR3: CASSATGARNTIYF. CDR3 DNA: TGTGCCAGCAGCGCGACAGGGGCGCGGAACACCATATATTTT.

The chain uses TRBV12-1 and TRBJ1-2; the listed D gene, TRBD1, was not tested against the DNA. TRBV12-1 has pseudogene status. There are 13 residues in the CDR3. Here the CDR3 reads CASFRQGASGYTF. The CDR3 coding sequence is TGTGCCTCTTTTAGGCAGGGGGCTTCTGGCTACACCTTC.

This clone has only a few counts. The chain couples TRBV11-2 to TRBJ2-5, with 7 positions matching TRBD2. Germline V gives CDR1 SGHAT, CDR2 FQNNGV. This CDR3 region has 13 residues. The V segment lost 5 bases and the J segment 7 bases; nucleotides outside the gene matches: 7. The CDR3 sequence: CASSRDYQGTQYF. CDR3 coding DNA: TGTGCCAGCAGCAGGGACTACCAGGGGACCCAGTACTTC. Together with reference TRBV11-2 and TRBJ2-5, the CDR3 gives the full variable domain: EAGVAQSPRYKIIEKRQSVAFWCNPISGHATLYWYQQILGQGPKLLIQFQNNGVVDDSQLPKDRFSAERLKGVDSTLKIQPAKLEDSAVYLCASSRDYQGTQYFGPGTRLLVL.

This clone has only one observation. V and J are TRBV7-9 and TRBJ2-1; 7 positions agree with TRBD1. Trimming removed 0 bases from V and 12 bases from J; junction bases left unmatched: 2. Germline assignment: CDR1 SEHNR and CDR2 FQNEAQ (reference sequence). This CDR3 spans 12 amino acids. CDR3 DNA sequence: TGTGCCAGCAGCTTAGCCTCAGGGGGGCAGTTCTTC. It codes for CASSLASGGQFF.